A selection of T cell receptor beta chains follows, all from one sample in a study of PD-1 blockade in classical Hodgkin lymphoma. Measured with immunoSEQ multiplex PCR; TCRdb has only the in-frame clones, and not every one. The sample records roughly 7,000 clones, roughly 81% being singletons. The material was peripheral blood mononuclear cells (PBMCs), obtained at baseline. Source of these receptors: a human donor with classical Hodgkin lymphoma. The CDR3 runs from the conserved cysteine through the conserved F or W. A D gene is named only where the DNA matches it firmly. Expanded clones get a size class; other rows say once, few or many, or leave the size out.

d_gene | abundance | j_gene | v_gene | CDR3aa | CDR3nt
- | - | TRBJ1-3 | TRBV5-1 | CASSLSLSSGNTIYF | TGCGCCAGCAGCCTTAGTTTGTCCTCTGGAAACACCATATATTTT
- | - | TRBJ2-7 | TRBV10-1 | CASSHGQDEQYF | TGCGCCAGCAGTCACGGACAAGACGAGCAGTACTTC
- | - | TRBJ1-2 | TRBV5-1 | CASTSWAPYGYTF | TGCGCCAGCACCTCATGGGCCCCTTATGGCTACACCTTC
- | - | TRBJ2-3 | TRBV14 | CASSQEGGSDTQYF | TGTGCCAGCAGCCAGGAGGGCGGCTCAGATACGCAGTATTTT
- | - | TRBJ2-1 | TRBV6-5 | CASSLSDNEQFF | TGTGCCAGCAGTTTATCCGACAATGAGCAGTTCTTC
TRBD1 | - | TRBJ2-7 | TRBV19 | CASSRDRGRYEQYF | TGTGCCAGTAGCAGGGACAGGGGGCGATACGAGCAGTACTTC
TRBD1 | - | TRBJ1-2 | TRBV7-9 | CASSSSRDRGKGYTF | TGTGCCAGCAGCTCGTCCCGGGACAGGGGAAAAGGCTACACCTTC
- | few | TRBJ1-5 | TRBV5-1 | CASSLSPAGGLQPQHF | TGCGCCAGCAGCTTGTCCCCGGCGGGGGGCCTTCAGCCCCAGCATTTT
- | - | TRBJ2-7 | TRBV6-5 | CASSSDGTYEQYF | TGTGCCAGCAGTTCGGACGGAACATACGAGCAGTACTTC
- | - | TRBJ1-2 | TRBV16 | CASSQHVHHSGENYGYTF | TGTGCCAGCAGCCAGCACGTACACCACTCGGGGGAAAACTATGGCTACACCTTC
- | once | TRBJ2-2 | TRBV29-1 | CSVGSPVSNTGELFF | TGCAGCGTTGGATCCCCTGTATCGAACACCGGGGAGCTGTTTTTT
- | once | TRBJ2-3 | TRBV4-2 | CASSRGGGDTDTQYF | TGTGCCAGCAGCCGGGGAGGGGGGGACACAGATACGCAGTATTTT
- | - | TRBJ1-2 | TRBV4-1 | CASSQVFSVGDGYTF | TGCGCCAGCAGCCAAGTTTTCTCGGTCGGGGATGGCTACACCTTC
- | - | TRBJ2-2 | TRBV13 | CASSLWDLGGSGELFF | TGTGCCAGCAGCTTATGGGACCTTGGGGGTTCCGGGGAGCTGTTTTTT
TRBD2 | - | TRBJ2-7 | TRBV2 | CASTTSVAYEQYF | TGTGCCAGCACCACTAGCGTCGCCTACGAGCAGTACTTC
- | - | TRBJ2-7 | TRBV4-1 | CASSLEKGKTYEQYF | TGCGCCAGCAGCCTCGAGAAAGGCAAAACCTACGAGCAGTACTTC
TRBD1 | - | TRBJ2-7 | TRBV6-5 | CASSPGQSGYEQYF | TGTGCCAGCAGTCCGGGACAGTCGGGTTACGAGCAGTACTTC
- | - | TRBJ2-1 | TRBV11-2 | CASSSDRTARSSYNEQFF | TGTGCCAGCAGCTCCGACCGGACAGCAAGATCCTCCTACAATGAGCAGTTCTTC
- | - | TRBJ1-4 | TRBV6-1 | CASSETAMGNEKLFF | TGTGCCAGCAGTGAAACAGCCATGGGTAATGAAAAACTGTTTTTT
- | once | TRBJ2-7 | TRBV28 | CASSLKGITYEQYF | TGTGCCAGCAGTTTAAAGGGGATCACCTACGAGCAGTACTTC
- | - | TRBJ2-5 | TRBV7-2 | CASSFGGERGLETQYF | TGTGCCAGCAGCTTCGGGGGCGAAAGGGGGCTGGAGACCCAGTACTTC
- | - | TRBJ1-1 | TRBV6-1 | CASSESWGGWNTEAFF | TGTGCCAGCAGTGAAAGCTGGGGTGGTTGGAACACTGAAGCTTTCTTT
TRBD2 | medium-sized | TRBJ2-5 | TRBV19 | CASSRTSGSLETQYF | TGTGCCAGTAGCAGGACTAGCGGGAGCCTCGAGACCCAGTACTTC
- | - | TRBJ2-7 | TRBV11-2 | CASSLAPDWGYEQYF | TGTGCCAGCAGCTTAGCCCCGGACTGGGGCTACGAGCAGTACTTC
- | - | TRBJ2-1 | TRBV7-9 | CASSLVSSNEQFF | TGTGCCAGCAGCTTAGTTAGCTCCAATGAGCAGTTCTTC
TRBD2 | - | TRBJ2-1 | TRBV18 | CASTPTSGRGYEQFF | TGTGCCAGCACCCCGACTAGCGGGAGGGGGTATGAGCAGTTCTTC
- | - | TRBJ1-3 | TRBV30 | CAWRISSGNTIYF | TGTGCCTGGCGTATCAGCTCTGGAAACACCATATATTTT
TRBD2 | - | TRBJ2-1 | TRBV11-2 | CASSSLAAQFF | TGTGCCAGCAGCTCTCTAGCGGCGCAGTTCTTC
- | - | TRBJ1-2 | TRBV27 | CASKTPGRDGYTF | TGTGCCAGCAAAACCCCGGGGCGGGATGGCTACACCTTC
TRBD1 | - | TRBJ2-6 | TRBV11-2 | CASSLTGGISGANVLTF | TGTGCCAGCAGCCTCACAGGGGGGATCTCTGGGGCCAACGTCCTGACTTTC
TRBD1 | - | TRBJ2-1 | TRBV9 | CASSYWAGQVMNEQFF | TGTGCCAGCAGCTACTGGGCCGGACAGGTTATGAATGAGCAGTTCTTC
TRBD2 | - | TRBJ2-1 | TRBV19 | CASSYIAGEQFF | TGTGCCAGTAGTTATATAGCGGGGGAGCAGTTCTTC
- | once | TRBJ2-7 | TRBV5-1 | CAGSLLGGSYEQYF | TGCGCCGGCAGCTTGTTAGGGGGAAGCTACGAGCAGTACTTC
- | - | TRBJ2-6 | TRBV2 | CATPLGAAGANVLTF | TGTGCCACGCCCCTTGGGGCGGCCGGGGCCAACGTCCTGACTTTC
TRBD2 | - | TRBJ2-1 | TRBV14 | CASSQVAGLAGGGYNEQFF | TGTGCCAGCAGCCAAGTGGCGGGACTAGCGGGAGGGGGCTACAATGAGCAGTTCTTC
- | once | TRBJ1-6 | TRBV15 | CATSRAVGTGNSPLHF | TGTGCCACCAGCAGGGCTGTCGGGACCGGTAATTCACCCCTCCACTTT
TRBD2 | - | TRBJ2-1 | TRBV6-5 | CASSYSTSGHNEQFF | TGTGCCAGCAGTTACTCAACTAGCGGACACAATGAGCAGTTCTTC
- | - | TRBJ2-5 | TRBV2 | CASSAKAGGYF | TGTGCCAGCAGTGCTAAGGCCGGAGGGTACTTC
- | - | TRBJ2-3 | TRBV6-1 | CASSEQPRGRTDTQYF | TGTGCCAGCAGTGAACAACCCCGGGGGAGGACAGATACGCAGTATTTT
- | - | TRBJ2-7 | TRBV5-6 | CASSLAGVNEQYF | TGTGCCAGCAGCTTGGCTGGCGTAAACGAGCAGTACTTC
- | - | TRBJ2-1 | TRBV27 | CASSLSRAGEQFF | TGTGCCAGCAGTTTATCAAGGGCCGGAGAGCAGTTCTTC
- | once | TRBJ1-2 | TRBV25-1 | CASSGMGKTYGYTF | TGTGCCAGCAGTGGTATGGGAAAGACCTATGGCTACACCTTC
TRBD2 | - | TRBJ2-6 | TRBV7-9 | CASSLVARSGSGANVLTF | TGTGCCAGCAGCTTAGTAGCCAGAAGCGGGAGTGGGGCCAACGTCCTGACTTTC
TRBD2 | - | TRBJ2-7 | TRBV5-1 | CASSLSPTSGTTYEQYF | TGCGCCAGCAGCCTCTCCCCTACTAGCGGGACCACCTACGAGCAGTACTTC
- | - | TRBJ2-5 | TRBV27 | CASSLTGHLGETQYF | TGTGCCAGCAGCTTGACGGGACACCTCGGGGAGACCCAGTACTTC
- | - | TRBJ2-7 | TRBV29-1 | CSVVGTLYEQYF | TGCAGCGTTGTCGGGACGCTCTACGAGCAGTACTTC
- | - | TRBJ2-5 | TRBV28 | CASSFFGQETQYF | TGTGCCAGCAGTTTTTTCGGACAAGAGACCCAGTACTTC
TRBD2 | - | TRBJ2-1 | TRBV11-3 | CASSLFSGSLYEQFF | TGTGCCAGCAGCTTATTCAGCGGGAGTTTATATGAGCAGTTCTTC
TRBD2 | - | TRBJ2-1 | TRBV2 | CASMVELAGGTSYNEQFF | TGTGCCAGCATGGTGGAGCTAGCGGGAGGAACGTCCTACAATGAGCAGTTCTTC
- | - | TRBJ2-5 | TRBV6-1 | CASSGKREETQYF | TGTGCCAGCAGTGGAAAGAGGGAAGAGACCCAGTACTTC
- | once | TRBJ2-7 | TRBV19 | CASSGSYEQYF | TGTGCCAGTAGTGGCTCCTACGAGCAGTACTTC
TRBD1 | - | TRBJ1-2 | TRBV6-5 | CASRNRGSGYTF | TGTGCCAGCAGAAACAGGGGATCTGGCTACACCTTC
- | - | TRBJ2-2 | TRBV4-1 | CASSQDGGNTGELFF | TGCGCCAGCAGCCAAGATGGGGGAAACACCGGGGAGCTGTTTTTT
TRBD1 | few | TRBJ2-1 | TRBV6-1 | CASSEQGALGYNEQFF | TGTGCCAGCAGTGAACAGGGGGCCTTAGGGTACAATGAGCAGTTCTTC
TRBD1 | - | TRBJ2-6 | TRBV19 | CASSSPQGASISGANVLTF | TGTGCCAGTAGTTCCCCCCAGGGGGCGTCGATCTCTGGGGCCAACGTCCTGACTTTC